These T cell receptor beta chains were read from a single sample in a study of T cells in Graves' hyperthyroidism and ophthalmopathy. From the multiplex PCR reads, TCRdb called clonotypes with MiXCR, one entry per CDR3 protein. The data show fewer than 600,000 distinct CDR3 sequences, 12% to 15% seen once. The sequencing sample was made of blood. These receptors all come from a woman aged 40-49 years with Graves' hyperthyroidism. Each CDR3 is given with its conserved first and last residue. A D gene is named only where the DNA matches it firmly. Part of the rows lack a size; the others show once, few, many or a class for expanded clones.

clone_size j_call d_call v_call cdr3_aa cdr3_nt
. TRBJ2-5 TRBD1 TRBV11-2 CASRLPGTGEETQYF TGTGCCAGCAGGTTGCCCGGGACAGGGGAAGAGACCCAGTACTTC
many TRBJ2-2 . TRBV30 CAWRALDGELFF TGTGCCTGGAGGGCGCTCGACGGGGAGCTGTTTTTT
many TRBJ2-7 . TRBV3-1 CASSHGTSYEQYF TGTGCCAGCAGCCATGGGACTTCCTACGAGCAGTACTTC
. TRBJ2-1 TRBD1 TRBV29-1 CSVLDRASEQFF TGCAGCGTTCTAGACAGGGCGTCTGAGCAGTTCTTC
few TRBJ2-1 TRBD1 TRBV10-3 CAISGGQGWNEQFF TGTGCCATCAGTGGCGGACAGGGATGGAATGAGCAGTTCTTC
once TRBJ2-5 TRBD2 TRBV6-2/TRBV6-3 CASSRAGYTQETQYF TGTGCCAGCAGCCGAGCGGGATATACTCAAGAGACCCAGTACTTC
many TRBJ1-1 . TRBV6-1 CASSHTQLQVVPNTEAFF TGTGCCAGCAGTCATACTCAGCTTCAGGTCGTGCCGAACACTGAAGCTTTCTTT
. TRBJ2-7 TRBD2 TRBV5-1 CASSLDQTSGSYEQYF TGCGCCAGCAGCTTGGATCAGACTAGCGGCTCCTACGAGCAGTACTTC
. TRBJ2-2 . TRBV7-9 CASSLAQGSTGELFF TGTGCCAGCAGCTTAGCTCAGGGAAGCACCGGGGAGCTGTTTTTT
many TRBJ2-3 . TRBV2 CASSEGSSTQYF TGTGCCAGCAGTGAAGGGTCCTCTACGCAGTATTTT
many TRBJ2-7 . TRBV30 CAWNRVSTYEQYF TGTGCCTGGAACAGGGTCTCGACCTACGAGCAGTACTTC
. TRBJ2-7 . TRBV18 CASSLQPPEQYF TGTGCCAGCTCCCTTCAACCCCCCGAGCAGTACTTC
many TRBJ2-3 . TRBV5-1 CASSLDQGGTDTQYF TGCGCCAGCAGCTTGGACCAGGGCGGCACAGATACGCAGTATTTT
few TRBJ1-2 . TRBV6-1 CASTKAGGRGYTF TGTGCCAGCACCAAGGCGGGGGGGAGAGGCTACACCTTC
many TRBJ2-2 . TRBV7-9 CASSLRSGWNTGELFF TGTGCCAGCAGCTTACGTAGCGGTTGGAACACCGGGGAGCTGTTTTTT
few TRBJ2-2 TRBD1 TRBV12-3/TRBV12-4 CASSSTGGENTGELFF TGTGCCAGCAGTTCGACAGGGGGGGAGAACACCGGGGAGCTGTTTTTT
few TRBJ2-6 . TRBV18 CASSPYRAGANVLTF TGTGCCAGCTCACCGTACAGGGCTGGGGCCAACGTCCTGACTTTC
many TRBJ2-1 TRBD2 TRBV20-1 CSAGSLAGDNEQFF TGCAGTGCCGGGAGTCTAGCGGGGGACAATGAGCAGTTCTTC
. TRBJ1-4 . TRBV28 CASSSPGGGGEKLFF TGTGCCAGCAGTTCCCCGGGAGGGGGGGGTGAAAAACTGTTTTTT
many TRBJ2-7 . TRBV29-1 CSVLQETYEQYF TGCAGCGTTCTACAGGAGACCTACGAGCAGTACTTC
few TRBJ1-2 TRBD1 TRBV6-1 CASSSPGQGDGGYTF TGTGCCAGCAGTTCCCCGGGACAGGGGGATGGAGGCTACACCTTC
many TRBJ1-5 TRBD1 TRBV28 CASSLAQGGRQPQHF TGTGCCAGCAGTTTGGCCCAGGGGGGGCGTCAGCCCCAGCATTTT
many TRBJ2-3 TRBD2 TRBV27 CASSLIAGGPGTQYF TGTGCCAGCAGTTTAATAGCGGGAGGGCCGGGTACGCAGTATTTT
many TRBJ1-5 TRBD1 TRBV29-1 CSVLTTGTGAQPQHF TGCAGCGTTCTTACAACCGGGACAGGGGCTCAGCCCCAGCATTTT
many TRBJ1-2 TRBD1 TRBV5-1 CASSEDRGVYGYTF TGCGCCAGCAGCGAGGACAGGGGAGTCTATGGCTACACCTTC
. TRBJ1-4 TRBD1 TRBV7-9 CASSLSGTGIREKLFF TGTGCCAGCAGCTTGTCAGGGACAGGAATACGGGAAAAACTGTTTTTT
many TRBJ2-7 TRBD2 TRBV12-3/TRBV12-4 CASSFSGGRYEQYF TGTGCCAGCAGTTTTTCGGGAGGGCGCTACGAGCAGTACTTC